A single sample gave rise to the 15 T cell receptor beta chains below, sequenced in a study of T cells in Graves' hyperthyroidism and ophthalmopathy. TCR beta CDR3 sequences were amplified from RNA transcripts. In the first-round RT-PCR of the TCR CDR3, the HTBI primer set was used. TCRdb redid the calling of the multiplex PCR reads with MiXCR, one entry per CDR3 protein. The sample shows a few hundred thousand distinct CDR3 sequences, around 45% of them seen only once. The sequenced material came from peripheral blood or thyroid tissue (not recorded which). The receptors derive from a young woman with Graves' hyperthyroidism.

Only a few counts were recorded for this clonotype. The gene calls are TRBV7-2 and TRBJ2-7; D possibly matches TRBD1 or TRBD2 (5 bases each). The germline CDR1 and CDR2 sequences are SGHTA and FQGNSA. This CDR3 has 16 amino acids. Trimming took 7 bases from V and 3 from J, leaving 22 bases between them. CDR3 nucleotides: TGTGCCAGCACCCTCTTAGGAGCTATGGGGGTCTACGAGCAGTACTTC. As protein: CASTLLGAMGVYEQYF.

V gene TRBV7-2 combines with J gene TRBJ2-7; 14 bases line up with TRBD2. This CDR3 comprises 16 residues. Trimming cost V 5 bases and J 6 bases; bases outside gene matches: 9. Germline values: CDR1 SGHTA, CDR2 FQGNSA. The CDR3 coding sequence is TGTGCCAGCAGCCACGGCCGACTAGCGGGAGGGGGCGAGCAGTACTTC. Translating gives CASSHGRLAGGGEQYF. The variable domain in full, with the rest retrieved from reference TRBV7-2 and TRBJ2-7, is GAGVSQSPSNKVTEKGKDVELRCDPISGHTALYWYRQSLGQGLEFLIYFQGNSAPDKSGLPSDRFSAERTGGSVSTLTIQRTQQEDSAVYLCASSHGRLAGGGEQYFGPGTRLTVT.

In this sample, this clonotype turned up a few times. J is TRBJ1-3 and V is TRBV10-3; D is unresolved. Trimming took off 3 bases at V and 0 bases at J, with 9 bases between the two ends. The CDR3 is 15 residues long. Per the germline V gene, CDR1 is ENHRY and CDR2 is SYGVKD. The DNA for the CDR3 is TGTGCCATCAGTGATGGAACAGCCTCTGGAAACACCATATATTTT. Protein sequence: CAISDGTASGNTIYF.

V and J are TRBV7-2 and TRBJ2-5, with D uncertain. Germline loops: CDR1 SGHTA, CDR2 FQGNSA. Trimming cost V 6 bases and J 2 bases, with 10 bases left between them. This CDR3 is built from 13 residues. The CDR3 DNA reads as TGTGCCAGCAGACTACGCGGACAAGAGACCCAGTACTTC. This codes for CASRLRGQETQYF.

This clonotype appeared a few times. CDR3: CASSPDRDGGYTF. The CDR3 DNA is TGTGCCAGTAGCCCCGACAGGGACGGTGGCTACACCTTC. The V gene is TRBV19, the J gene TRBJ1-2; the match to TRBD1 covers 7 bases. Trimming cost V 6 bases and J 7 bases; bases outside gene matches: 8. This CDR3 has 13 residues. The germline V gene encodes CDR1 LNHDA and CDR2 SQIVND (reference sequence). The full variable domain, its missing parts supplied by reference TRBV19 and TRBJ1-2, is DGGITQSPKYLFRKEGQNVTLSCEQNLNHDAMYWYRQDPGQGLRLIYYSQIVNDFQKGDIAEGYSVSREKKESFPLTVTSAQKNPTAFYLCASSPDRDGGYTFGSGTRLTVV.

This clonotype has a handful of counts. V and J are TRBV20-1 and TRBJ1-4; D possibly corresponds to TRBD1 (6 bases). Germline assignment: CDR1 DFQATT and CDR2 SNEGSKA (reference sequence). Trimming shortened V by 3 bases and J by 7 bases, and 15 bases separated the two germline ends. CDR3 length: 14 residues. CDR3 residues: CSARKQGVSEKLFF. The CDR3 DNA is TGCAGTGCTAGGAAACAGGGTGTCAGTGAAAAACTGTTTTTT.

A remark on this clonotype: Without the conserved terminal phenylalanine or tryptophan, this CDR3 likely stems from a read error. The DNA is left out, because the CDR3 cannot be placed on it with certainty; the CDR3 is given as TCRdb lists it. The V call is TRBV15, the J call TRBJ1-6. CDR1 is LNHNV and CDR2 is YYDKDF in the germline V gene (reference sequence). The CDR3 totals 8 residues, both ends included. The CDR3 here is CATSRGPQ.

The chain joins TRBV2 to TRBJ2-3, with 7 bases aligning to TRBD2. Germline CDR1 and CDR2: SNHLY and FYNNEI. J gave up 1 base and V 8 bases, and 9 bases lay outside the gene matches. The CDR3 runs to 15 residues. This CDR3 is CASQKGRGGTDTQYF. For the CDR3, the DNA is TGTGCCAGCCAAAAAGGGAGGGGCGGCACAGATACGCAGTATTTT.

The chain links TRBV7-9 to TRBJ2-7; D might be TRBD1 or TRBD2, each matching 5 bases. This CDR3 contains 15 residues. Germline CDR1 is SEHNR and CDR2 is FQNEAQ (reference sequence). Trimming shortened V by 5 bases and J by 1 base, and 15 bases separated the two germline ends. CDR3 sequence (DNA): TGTGCCAGCAGCCAGCTAGCCAGGGAATCCTACGAGCAGTACTTC. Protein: CASSQLARESYEQYF.

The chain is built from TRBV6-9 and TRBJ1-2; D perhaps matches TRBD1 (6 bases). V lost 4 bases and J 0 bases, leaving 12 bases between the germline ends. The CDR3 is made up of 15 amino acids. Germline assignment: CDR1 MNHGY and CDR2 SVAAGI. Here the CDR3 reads CASSSYREANYGYTF. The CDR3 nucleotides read TGTGCCAGCAGTTCTTACAGGGAGGCTAACTATGGCTACACCTTC.

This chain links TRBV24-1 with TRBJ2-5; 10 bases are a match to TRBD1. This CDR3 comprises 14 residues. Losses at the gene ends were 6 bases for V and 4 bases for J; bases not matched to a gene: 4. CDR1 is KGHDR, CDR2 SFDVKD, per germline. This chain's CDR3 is CATSPGTGVETQYF. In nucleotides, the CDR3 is TGTGCCACCAGTCCCGGGACAGGGGTAGAGACCCAGTACTTC.

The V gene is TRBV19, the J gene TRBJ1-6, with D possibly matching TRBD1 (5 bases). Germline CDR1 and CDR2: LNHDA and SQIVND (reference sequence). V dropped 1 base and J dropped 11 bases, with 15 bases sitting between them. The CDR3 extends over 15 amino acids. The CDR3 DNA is TGTGCCAGTAGTATAGCTGGGGCCTCCGAACCACCCCTCCACTTT. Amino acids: CASSIAGASEPPLHF.

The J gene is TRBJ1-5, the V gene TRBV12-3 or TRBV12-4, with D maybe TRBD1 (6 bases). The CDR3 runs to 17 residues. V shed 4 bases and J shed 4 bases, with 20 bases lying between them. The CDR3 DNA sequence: TGTGCCAGCAGTTACTCGGTTGCGGGACAAGTAAATCAGCCCCAGCATTTT. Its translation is CASSYSVAGQVNQPQHF.

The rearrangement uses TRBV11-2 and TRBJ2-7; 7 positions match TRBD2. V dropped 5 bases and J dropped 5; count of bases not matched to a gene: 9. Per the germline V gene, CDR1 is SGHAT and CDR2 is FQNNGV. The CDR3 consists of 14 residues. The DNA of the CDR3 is TGTGCCAGCAGCCAAGGGTCGCTAGCGGACGAGCAGTACTTC. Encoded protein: CASSQGSLADEQYF.

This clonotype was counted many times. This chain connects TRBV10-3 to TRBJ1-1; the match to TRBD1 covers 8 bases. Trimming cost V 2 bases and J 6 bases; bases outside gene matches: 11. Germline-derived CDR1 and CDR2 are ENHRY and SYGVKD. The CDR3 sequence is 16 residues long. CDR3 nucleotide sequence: TGTGCCATCAGTGAGACCGGGACAGGCCGATGGGCTGAAGCTTTCTTT. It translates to CAISETGTGRWAEAFF.